This T cell receptor beta chain was sequenced for a study of CD8 T cells in ankylosing spondylitis. Study-level findings and limits: Made up of eight or nine highly homologous variants, a TCR beta motif appeared characteristic of ankylosing spondylitis blood. A number of the motif variants had already been described in reactive arthritis synovial fluid and blood. Matched ankylosing spondylitis synovial fluid reportedly contained a significantly enriched population of disease-linked clones.

Scientists made TCR beta libraries using quantitative 5'-RACE with molecular barcodes. TCRdb re-called the 5' RACE reads through MiXCR, storing one row per CDR3 protein. The table has some 200,000 distinct CDR3 sequences, 15% to 20% seen once. CDR3 size: 14 residues. Trimming left V 0 bases short and J 6 bases short, with 10 bases between. Germline values: CDR1 LGHNA, CDR2 YSLEER. This clonotype was seen only a few times. What it recognizes is unknown. The chain uses TRBV4-3 and TRBJ2-3, with unresolved D. Sequences were obtained from blood, either unsorted or a sorted T cell fraction (not recorded which). The sequence was obtained from a male donor aged 5 to 30 with ankylosing spondylitis or in good health (not recorded which). CDR3 DNA: TGCGCCAGCAGCCAAGATTCGGTTCCGGATACGCAGTATTTT. It yields the protein CASSQDSVPDTQYF.